This T cell receptor (beta chain) is from a study of blood T cell repertoires in COVID-19 (dated by TCRdb to the early 2020s). Broadly, across the study: Samples covering the acute and convalescent phases of COVID-19 were provided by collaborators in the United States, Italy and Spain. The material from the prospective study consisted of cDNA or gDNA derived from T cells, B-cell-depleted T cells, or PBMCs. Subjects who had been exposed to COVID-19, were actively infected with it, or had recovered from it provided the deeply sampled blood TCRbeta repertoires that made up the dataset. The repertoires were made available in a free public database intended to serve as a resource for research on the immune response to SARS-CoV-2. Samples were obtained from the ongoing ImmuneRACE study (first 160 participants) and from 1,254 subjects provided by 6 global collaborators. Nearly every sample came with metadata listing a de-identified subject ID, COVID-19 status, age in years and sex. HLA class I and class II types, where available, came from metadata supplied by the sample provider rather than from assay-based typing. Overall study outcomes, separate from this receptor: The quantity of clinical and demographic metadata differed by source and by participant and was supplied without curation.

At the junction V is shortened by 2 bases and J by 7 bases, with 12 bases in between. Reading from cysteine to phenylalanine, the CDR3 counts 14 amino acids. Left in the record is the CDR3 DNA by itself, 42 bases read in frame from the first base. The CDR1 and CDR2 encoded by the germline V gene are SNHLY and FYNNEI. Note on this clone: Its antigen remains unidentified. No much larger clonotype is one base removed from it; base qualities were not supplied.

Enrolling through a virtual design, the prospective study's participants ranged in age from roughly 18 to 89 years and lived across roughly 24 United States geographic areas. In the prospective study, cohorts were assigned on the basis of participant-reported clinical history obtained from a screening survey and a study questionnaire. Recovered participants in ImmuneRACE Cohort 3 were defined by two consecutive negative NP/OP PCR tests, clearance by a healthcare professional, or resolution of symptoms. Mobile phlebotomists in the prospective study collected whole blood, serum and a nasopharyngeal or oropharyngeal swab from every participant. Additional blood draws and questionnaires over an approximately two-month period could optionally be provided by prospective study participants. Before DNA extraction, prospective study blood samples were shipped either frozen or at room temperature. TCRbeta CDR3 regions were amplified from genomic DNA using the immunoSEQ Assay, a bias-controlled multiplex PCR. For the original study's pipeline: The number of nucleated cells in each sample was estimated by amplification of reference gene primers within the assay. Sequence reads were collapsed and filtered to measure the absolute abundance of every unique TCRbeta CDR3 rearrangement. For each sample, productive Simpson clonality was calculated as the square root of Simpson's diversity index over productive rearrangements. TCRdb limited this immuneACCESS table to in-frame rearrangements with V and J called. A share of clones is missing; checked studies link under half to unresolved V genes, and the rest is unexplained. V, J and clone size were drawn from that table, and D and trimming were deduced from the DNA. In this sample the table shows under 300,000 clones, 75% to 90% of which occur a single time. Around 10% of the sample belongs to the ten largest clones.

The V and J segments used are TRBV2 and TRBJ2-4; possibly the D gene is TRBD2, per 5 matching bases. What was sequenced was PBMCs or T cells enriched from blood (not recorded which). The receptor was derived from a man in his forties who had recovered from COVID-19. CDR3 loop: CASSEFGVWNIQYF. The DNA sequence reads TGTGCCAGCAGTGAATTCGGGGTATGGAACATTCAGTACTTC.